These 18 T cell receptor beta chains share one sample of origin, sequenced in a study of blood T cell repertoires in COVID-19. Sequencing used immunoSEQ multiplex PCR; TCRdb keeps in-frame clones, though not all of them. The repertoire holds 300,000 to 400,000 clones, 85% seen once, with 7.2% in the top ten. Source material: peripheral blood. These receptors were taken from a human donor in a cohort sampled during active COVID-19.

The gene calls are TRBV7-9 and TRBJ1-1; D is ambiguous. This CDR3 is built from 12 residues. Germline V gene data show CDR1 as SEHNR and CDR2 as FQNEAQ (reference sequence). V lost 10 bases and J 8 bases, leaving 17 bases between the germline ends. The CDR3 DNA is TGTGCCACCACCACAAACGGGAGGGAAGCTTTCTTT. It specifies CATTTNGREAFF.

This chain uses TRBV11-3 with TRBJ2-7, with 9 bases lining up with TRBD1. Germline-derived CDR1 and CDR2 are SGHNT and YENEEA. There are 14 residues in the CDR3. V shed 1 base, J shed 9 bases, and the junction held 7 bases outside the gene matches. In DNA form, the CDR3 reads TGTGCCAGCAGCTTAGCGGGACAGGGAACCCCGCAGTACTTC. The encoded protein is CASSLAGQGTPQYF. Full variable domain (missing parts from reference TRBV11-3 and TRBJ2-7): EAGVVQSPRYKIIEKKQPVAFWCNPISGHNTLYWYLQNLGQGPELLIRYENEEAVDDSQLPKDRFSAERLKGVDSTLKIQPAELGDSAVYLCASSLAGQGTPQYFGPGTRLTVT.

The rearrangement uses TRBV18 and TRBJ2-7, with D maybe TRBD1 (5 bases). The germline gives CDR1 KGHSH, CDR2 LQKENI. The CDR3 consists of 16 residues. Trimming pared 0 bases from V and 2 bases from J, leaving 14 bases between. The CDR3 here is CASSPPSRVSTYEQYF. Written as DNA, the CDR3 is TGTGCCAGCTCACCACCCTCCAGGGTATCTACCTACGAGCAGTACTTC.

The chain carries TRBV27 and TRBJ1-5; TRBD1 might be the D (5 bases). This CDR3 contains 13 residues. Trimming shortened V by 5 bases and J by 4 bases, and 9 bases separated the two germline ends. Germline values: CDR1 MNHEY, CDR2 SMNVEV (reference sequence). CDR3 sequence (DNA): TGTGCCAGCAGTCCCGACAGAAATCAGCCCCAGCATTTT. Residues: CASSPDRNQPQHF.

CDR3 amino acids: CASSQPPGTGELFF. The CDR3, as DNA: TGTGCCAGCAGCCAACCTCCAGGAACCGGGGAGCTGTTTTTT. The chain combines TRBV3-1 (or the pseudogene TRBV3-2) with TRBJ2-2, with D uncertain. Looked up from germline, CDR1 is LGHDT and CDR2 is YNNKEL (reference sequence). With 2 bases removed from V and 5 bases from J, the gap between germline ends came to 9 bases. The CDR3 totals 14 residues.

This chain uses TRBV6-5 with TRBJ2-7; 8 bases match TRBD1. V was pared by 6 bases and J by 1 base, with 5 bases of the junction left unmatched. Germline V CDR1 and CDR2: MNHEY, SVGAGI. The CDR3 covers 14 residues. The CDR3 here is CASRGQGDSYEQYF. The CDR3 coding sequence is TGTGCCAGCAGAGGACAGGGAGATTCCTACGAGCAGTACTTC.

This clone was seen a handful of times. V is TRBV28 and J is TRBJ1-6; weak D call: TRBD1 (6 bases). Per the germline V gene, CDR1 is MDHEN and CDR2 is SYDVKM. V was pared by 3 bases and J by 13 bases, with 10 bases between. CDR3 length: 12 residues. This CDR3 reads CASSLGAVPLHF. DNA for the CDR3: TGTGCCAGCAGTTTGGGGGCTGTGCCCCTCCACTTT.

V gene TRBV10-3 combines with J gene TRBJ1-6; D might be TRBD1 (5 bases). The CDR3 length is 15 residues. The germline V gene has CDR1 ENHRY and CDR2 SYGVKD. The V and J ends lost 0 bases and 10 bases respectively, with 13 bases between them. The CDR3 DNA follows: TGTGCCATCAGTGAGTCTGGAGAGGGGAGGTCACCCCTCCACTTT. As protein: CAISESGEGRSPLHF.

The rearrangement uses TRBV7-3 and TRBJ2-5, with 14 bases identical to TRBD2. V dropped 4 bases and J dropped 0; count of bases not matched to a gene: 7. The CDR3 is 18 residues long. CDR1 and CDR2 from the germline V gene are SGHTA and FQGTGA. This CDR3 reads CASSSRGLAGGHQETQYF. CDR3 DNA sequence: TGTGCCAGCAGCTCCAGAGGACTAGCGGGGGGCCACCAAGAGACCCAGTACTTC. The full variable domain, its missing parts supplied by reference TRBV7-3 and TRBJ2-5, is GAGVSQTPSNKVTEKGKYVELRCDPISGHTALYWYRQSLGQGPEFLIYFQGTGAADDSGLPNDRFFAVRPEGSVSTLKIQRTERGDSAVYLCASSSRGLAGGHQETQYFGPGTRLLVL.

The genes are TRBV7-6 and TRBJ1-1, with D tentatively TRBD1 (6 bases). This CDR3 has 12 amino acids. Trimming removed 5 bases from V and 11 bases from J, with 15 bases in between. Germline CDR1 is SGHVS and CDR2 is FNYEAQ. The CDR3 reads CASSATTGRAFF. In DNA form, the CDR3 reads TGTGCCAGCAGCGCTACGACAGGACGGGCTTTCTTT.

V and J are TRBV5-1 and TRBJ1-1; the D is unclear. The CDR3 length is 12 residues. Per the germline V gene, CDR1 is SGHRS and CDR2 is YFSETQ. V lost 0 bases, J lost 10 bases, and 10 bases lay in between. DNA of the CDR3: TGCGCCAGCAGCTTGGAGACGGGTCGAGCTTTCTTT. Protein sequence: CASSLETGRAFF.

This chain uses TRBV18 with TRBJ2-5, with D maybe TRBD2 (6 bases). CDR3 length equals 14 residues. In germline, CDR1 is KGHSH, CDR2 LQKENI. The germline V and J ends were trimmed by 2 bases and 3 bases, with 10 bases remaining between them. The CDR3 DNA sequence: TGTGCCAGCTCACCAATGGGGGGAGAAGAGACCCAGTACTTC. It translates to CASSPMGGEETQYF.

The chain combines TRBV6-6 with TRBJ1-1, with 7 bases matching TRBD1. The germline CDR1 and CDR2 sequences are MNHNY and SVGAGI (reference sequence). This CDR3 contains 18 residues. V was clipped by 5 bases and J by 0 bases; unmatched bases: 15. The CDR3 nucleotides are TGTGCCAGCAGTCTCCGGGACAGAGGGTACCTATTGAACACTGAAGCTTTCTTT. The encoded protein is CASSLRDRGYLLNTEAFF.

V gene TRBV18 combines with J gene TRBJ1-6, with TRBD1 identical over 11 bases. The CDR3 is 15 amino acids. V trimming: 4 bases; J trimming: 9 bases; junction bases outside the gene matches: 5. The germline gives CDR1 KGHSH, CDR2 LQKENI. CDR3 in DNA: TGTGCCAGCTCACAGGGACAGGGGGTGCTTTCACCCCTCCACTTT. Amino acids: CASSQGQGVLSPLHF. The entire variable domain, with the rest obtained from reference TRBV18 and TRBJ1-6, is as follows: NAGVMQNPRHLVRRRGQEARLRCSPMKGHSHVYWYRQLPEEGLKFMVYLQKENIIDESGMPKERFSAEFPKEGPSILRIQQVVRGDSAAYFCASSQGQGVLSPLHFGNGTRLTVT.

The chain couples TRBV7-3 to TRBJ2-1; TRBD1 matches at 9 bases. Germline V gene lookup returns CDR1 SGHTA and CDR2 FQGTGA. The CDR3 sequence is 15 residues long. The V segment lost 6 bases and the J segment 6 bases; nucleotides outside the gene matches: 9. CDR3 sequence: CASRIQGASTNEQFF. CDR3 DNA: TGTGCCAGCAGGATACAGGGGGCGAGCACCAATGAGCAGTTCTTC.

The chain couples TRBV5-1 to TRBJ2-1; TRBD2 aligns across 10 bases. CDR3 length equals 17 residues. V shed 4 bases, J shed 2 bases, and the junction held 9 bases outside the gene matches. Germline V gene lookup returns CDR1 SGHRS and CDR2 YFSETQ. The DNA of the CDR3 is TGCGCCAGCAGCCCGACTCCGAGCGGGGGGGCCTACAATGAGCAGTTCTTC. Protein product: CASSPTPSGGAYNEQFF.

V gene TRBV6-5 combines with J gene TRBJ1-1; no definite D call. This CDR3 contains 13 residues. Trimming stripped 4 bases from V and 8 bases from J, with 14 bases between. Germline V gene lookup returns CDR1 MNHEY and CDR2 SVGAGI. CDR3 sequence reads: CASSLASPKEAFF. The CDR3 DNA is TGTGCCAGCAGTTTAGCTTCTCCGAAGGAAGCTTTCTTT.

J is TRBJ2-3 and V is TRBV2, with 7 nucleotides matching TRBD2. The CDR3 is 17 amino acids. With V trimmed by 8 bases and J by 0 bases, 14 bases remained unmatched. Germline lookup yields CDR1 SNHLY and CDR2 FYNNEI. DNA for the CDR3: TGTGCCAGCGGAACCGGGGCCAGCGGGGAAAGCACAGATACGCAGTATTTT. Protein product: CASGTGASGESTDTQYF. The whole variable domain, remainder taken from reference TRBV2 and TRBJ2-3, is EPEVTQTPSHQVTQMGQEVILRCVPISNHLYFYWYRQILGQKVEFLVSFYNNEISEKSEIFDDQFSVERPDGSNFTLKIRSTKLEDSAMYFCASGTGASGESTDTQYFGPGTRLTVL.